These 12 T cell receptor beta chains originate from one sample sequenced in a study of immune evolution from preneoplasia to lung adenocarcinoma. Repertoires were generated with immunoSEQ multiplex PCR, while TCRdb's copy carries only in-frame clones and drops some. The sample yields about 21,000 clones, roughly 76% seen once. The sequenced material came from FFPE invasive lung adenocarcinoma tissue. These TCRs come from a person aged 55 to 75 with lung adenocarcinoma.

The chain is built from TRBV4-2 and TRBJ1-5; a possible D gene is TRBD1 (6 bases). There are 17 residues in the CDR3. The V gene lost 1 base and the J gene lost 4 bases, with 17 bases spanning the gap. CDR1 and CDR2 (germline): LGHNA, YNFKEQ. The CDR3 region has the DNA TGTGCCAGCAGCCAAGTGTCCTTGGGGGGCAAGAATCAGCCCCAGCATTTT. Protein: CASSQVSLGGKNQPQHF.

V is TRBV2 and J is TRBJ2-7, with TRBD2 matching 7 bases. The CDR3 is 12 residues long. V dropped 6 bases and J dropped 10; count of bases not matched to a gene: 9. The germline CDR1 and CDR2 sequences are SNHLY and FYNNEI. The CDR3 sequence: CASRWEAGLQYF. In nucleotides, the CDR3 is TGTGCCAGCAGGTGGGAGGCGGGACTACAGTACTTC.

This sequence joins TRBV7-9 and TRBJ2-5; 13 bases align to TRBD2. This CDR3 has 18 residues. Per germline, CDR1 SEHNR and CDR2 FQNEAQ (reference sequence). V lost 5 bases to trimming and J lost 1 base; unmatched junction nucleotides: 10. This CDR3 is CASSTGTSGTVRQETQYF. CDR3 sequence (DNA): TGTGCCAGCAGCACTGGGACTAGCGGGACTGTCCGCCAAGAGACCCAGTACTTC.

V is TRBV10-2 and J is TRBJ2-1; the D is unclear. The CDR3 length is 15 residues. The germline V gene has CDR1 WSHSY and CDR2 SAAADI. Trimming removed 2 bases at V and 4 bases at J, with 12 bases between. CDR3 in DNA: TGCGCCAGCAGTGAGAGGAGCGCGGTTTACAATGAGCAGTTCTTC. Encoded protein: CASSERSAVYNEQFF.

The chain uses TRBV18 and TRBJ1-5, with D possibly matching TRBD1 (6 bases). The germline CDR1 and CDR2 sequences are KGHSH and LQKENI. CDR3 length: 19 residues. The V and J ends lost 2 bases and 2 bases respectively, with 22 bases between them. The CDR3 loop reads CASSPGGGGKASGNQPQHF. Written as DNA, the CDR3 is TGTGCCAGCTCACCAGGAGGGGGAGGGAAAGCCAGCGGCAATCAGCCCCAGCATTTT.

J is TRBJ2-7 and V is TRBV11-2; 10 bases fit TRBD1. V dropped 4 bases and J dropped 5; count of bases not matched to a gene: 8. CDR1 is SGHAT and CDR2 is FQNNGV in the germline V gene. This CDR3 has 15 residues. CDR3 sequence: CASSSRQGAGNEQYF. As DNA, the CDR3 is TGTGCCAGCAGCTCAAGACAGGGGGCAGGGAACGAGCAGTACTTC.

The V gene is TRBV7-2, the J gene TRBJ1-5, with TRBD1 identical over 7 bases. The CDR3 extends over 16 amino acids. Trimming cost V 2 bases and J 2 bases; bases outside gene matches: 6. Per germline, CDR1 SGHTA and CDR2 FQGNSA. In DNA, the CDR3 is TGTGCCAGCAGCTTATCAGGGGGAGGGGGCAATCAGCCCCAGCATTTT. Translation gives CASSLSGGGGNQPQHF.

This chain links TRBV18 with TRBJ1-1, with D unresolved. This CDR3 region has 15 residues. CDR1 KGHSH and CDR2 LQKENI come from the germline V gene. The V end lost 0 bases, the J end lost 1 base, and 9 bases lay between the germline ends. DNA for the CDR3: TGTGCCAGCTCACCACCTGGACGGCAGAACACTGAAGCTTTCTTT. This sequence encodes CASSPPGRQNTEAFF. Together with reference TRBV18 and TRBJ1-1, the CDR3 gives the full variable domain: NAGVMQNPRHLVRRRGQEARLRCSPMKGHSHVYWYRQLPEEGLKFMVYLQKENIIDESGMPKERFSAEFPKEGPSILRIQQVVRGDSAAYFCASSPPGRQNTEAFFGQGTRLTVV.

This clone counts as medium-sized. This chain joins TRBV6-4 and TRBJ2-3, with D perhaps being TRBD1 or TRBD2 (5 bases each). Trimming cost V 4 bases and J 6 bases, with 14 bases left between them. CDR1 is MRHNA, CDR2 SNTAGT, per germline. This CDR3 is built from 14 residues. CDR3 residues: CASSATPEGDTQYF. Written as DNA, the CDR3 is TGTGCCAGCAGTGCCACACCCGAGGGGGATACGCAGTATTTT.

This clone showed up just once. The chain employs TRBV4-1 and TRBJ1-1, with D hard to call. CDR1 and CDR2 (germline): MGHRA, YSYEKL. The V and J ends lost 2 bases and 0 bases respectively, with 7 bases between them. The CDR3 loop spans 14 amino acids. Here the CDR3 DNA reads TGCGCCAGCAGCCAACTCATCATGAACACTGAAGCTTTCTTT. This encodes CASSQLIMNTEAFF.

V and J are TRBV7-9 and TRBJ2-1, with a possible D match to TRBD2 (5 bases). CDR3 size: 16 residues. V was trimmed by 5 bases and J by 4 bases, leaving 18 bases between them. Germline V CDR1 and CDR2: SEHNR, FQNEAQ (reference sequence). The DNA for the CDR3 is TGTGCCAGCAGCCCCCGCCGCAGCGGAGTGTACAATGAGCAGTTCTTC. The encoded protein is CASSPRRSGVYNEQFF.

V is TRBV11-1 and J is TRBJ2-7; D uncertain. CDR1 is SGHAT, CDR2 FQDESV, per germline (reference sequence). The CDR3 has 12 amino acids. V gave up 5 bases and J gave up 5 bases, with 10 bases separating them. For the CDR3, the DNA is TGTGCCAGCAGCCTCGGTCGGAACGAGCAGTACTTC. Translating gives CASSLGRNEQYF.